Shown below are 20 T cell receptor beta chains from a single sample sequenced in a study of shared clonotypes between healthy human individuals. Libraries were prepared by immunoSEQ multiplex PCR; TCRdb keeps only in-frame clonotypes and omits some of them. The sample has some 1.4 million clones, more than 95% seen once. Input material: naive CD4+ T cells sorted from blood. Subset given: CD45RA+ positively selected. These receptors were taken from a young man in good health.

The CDR3 DNA sequence: TGTGCAAGTCGCCTTTGGAGGGGGATTAGCGGGAATCGCGCGGATACGCAGTATTTT. The encoded protein is CASRLWRGISGNRADTQYF. The chain uses TRBV12-2 and TRBJ2-3; no DNA check was done on the table's D call, TRBD2. TRBV12-2 corresponds to a pseudogene. The CDR3 consists of 19 residues.

V gene TRBV5-4 combines with J gene TRBJ2-3, with 8 bases fitting TRBD2. V gave up 2 bases and J gave up 1 base; unmatched junction bases: 6. The germline gives CDR1 SGHNT, CDR2 YYREEE (reference sequence). The CDR3 contains 16 residues. CDR3 DNA: TGTGCCAGCAGCTTAATTAGCGGGACTGGCACAGATACGCAGTATTTT. As protein: CASSLISGTGTDTQYF.

The chain couples TRBV28 to TRBJ1-1; perhaps TRBD1 as D (5 bases). This CDR3 has 12 amino acids. Germline V gene lookup returns CDR1 MDHEN and CDR2 SYDVKM. V lost 5 bases, J lost 5 bases, and 9 bases lay in between. CDR3 protein: CASSRGLTEAFF. The CDR3 region has the DNA TGTGCCAGCAGTAGGGGTCTTACTGAAGCTTTCTTT. The complete variable domain, with remaining parts taken from reference TRBV28 and TRBJ1-1, reads DVKVTQSSRYLVKRTGEKVFLECVQDMDHENMFWYRQDPGLGLRLIYFSYDVKMKEKGDIPEGYSVSREKKERFSLILESASTNQTSMYLCASSRGLTEAFFGQGTRLTVV.

The genes are TRBV18 and TRBJ2-7; 11 bases line up with TRBD1. The germline V gene has CDR1 KGHSH and CDR2 LQKENI. V lost 4 bases, J lost 2 bases, and 19 bases stayed unmatched. This CDR3 is built from 20 residues. CDR3 protein: CASSQDRGRPAGTITYEQYF. Here the CDR3 DNA reads TGTGCCAGCTCACAGGACAGGGGGCGCCCCGCTGGGACTATAACCTACGAGCAGTACTTC. The full variable domain, in which reference TRBV18 and TRBJ2-7 provide the parts outside the CDR3, is NAGVMQNPRHLVRRRGQEARLRCSPMKGHSHVYWYRQLPEEGLKFMVYLQKENIIDESGMPKERFSAEFPKEGPSILRIQQVVRGDSAAYFCASSQDRGRPAGTITYEQYFGPGTRLTVT.

The chain combines TRBV6-1 with TRBJ2-7; 11 nucleotides match TRBD2. The CDR3 extends over 15 amino acids. The junction had 7 bases not matched to a gene; V was cut back by 4 bases and J by 5 bases. Germline V CDR1 and CDR2: MNHNS, SASEGT. DNA of the CDR3: TGTGCCAGCAGTGTGACTAGCGGGATTTGGCACGAGCAGTACTTC. It yields the protein CASSVTSGIWHEQYF.

This clone appeared once. Other DNA sequences in this specimen translate into the identical CDR3. J is TRBJ2-7 and V is TRBV9; D may be TRBD2 (6 bases). The V end lost 0 bases, the J end lost 6 bases, and 13 bases lay between the germline ends. The CDR3 is 14 amino acids. CDR1 and CDR2 (germline): SGDLS, YYNGEE. The CDR3 bases are TGTGCCAGCAGCGTAGGCGGGACCTCGGGCGAGCAGTACTTC. It is translated as CASSVGGTSGEQYF. The full variable domain, completed using reference TRBV9 and TRBJ2-7, is DSGVTQTPKHLITATGQRVTLRCSPRSGDLSVYWYQQSLDQGLQFLIQYYNGEERAKGNILERFSAQQFPDLHSELNLSSLELGDSALYFCASSVGGTSGEQYFGPGTRLTVT.

The J gene is TRBJ1-1, the V gene TRBV13; 7 bases line up with TRBD1. The junction had 9 bases not matched to a gene; V was cut back by 4 bases and J by 4 bases. The germline V gene has CDR1 PRHDT and CDR2 FYEKMQ (reference sequence). There are 15 residues in the CDR3. The CDR3 DNA is TGTGCCAGCAGCTATTCGACAGGGACTTCCACTGAAGCTTTCTTT. Translating it yields CASSYSTGTSTEAFF. Complete variable domain (other parts from reference TRBV13 and TRBJ1-1): AAGVIQSPRHLIKEKRETATLKCYPIPRHDTVYWYQQGPGQDPQFLISFYEKMQSDKGSIPDRFSAQQFSDYHSELNMSSLELGDSALYFCASSYSTGTSTEAFFGQGTRLTVV.

The V and J genes are TRBV27 and TRBJ2-7; tentative D call: TRBD2 (6 bases). CDR3 size: 17 residues. Deletions cut 5 bases from V and 3 bases from J, with 23 bases between. Germline V gene sequence: CDR1 MNHEY, CDR2 SMNVEV (reference sequence). The CDR3 bases are TGTGCCAGCAGTCGCTTCAGGCCGGGAGCAGTGGACTACGAGCAGTACTTC. Protein: CASSRFRPGAVDYEQYF.

The chain uses TRBV4-3 and TRBJ2-3, with D possibly being TRBD2 (6 bases). Between the trimmed V and J ends, which lost 0 bases and 0 bases, there was a span of 19 bases. The CDR3 is 19 amino acids. Germline CDR1 is LGHNA and CDR2 is YSLEER. The chain's CDR3 is CASSQERTGAHLSTDTQYF. In DNA, the CDR3 is TGCGCCAGCAGCCAAGAGCGGACGGGAGCCCATCTTAGCACAGATACGCAGTATTTT.

This chain connects TRBV6-5 to TRBJ1-1, with D possibly TRBD1 on 5 matching bases. CDR3 length equals 13 residues. Between the trimmed V and J ends, which lost 8 bases and 9 bases, there was a span of 19 bases. CDR1 and CDR2 (germline): MNHEY, SVGAGI. In DNA form, the CDR3 reads TGTGCCAGCCATGGGGACCAGCGAACTCAAGCTTTCTTT. This sequence encodes CASHGDQRTQAFF.

The chain carries TRBV18 and TRBJ2-5; 7 bases fit TRBD2. V lost 2 bases to trimming and J lost 2 bases; unmatched junction nucleotides: 5. This CDR3 region has 15 residues. The germline gives CDR1 KGHSH, CDR2 LQKENI. For the CDR3, the DNA is TGTGCCAGCTCACCAGAAGCGGGATTACAAGAGACCCAGTACTTC. Translating it yields CASSPEAGLQETQYF.

This chain links TRBV30 with TRBJ2-1; 7 bases fit TRBD1. Looked up from germline, CDR1 is GTSNPN and CDR2 is SVGIG (reference sequence). CDR3 size: 12 residues. The V gene end was trimmed by 2 bases and the J gene end by 7 bases; junction bases not matched to a gene: 2. CDR3 residues: CAWSPTGNEQFF. The CDR3 coding sequence is TGTGCCTGGAGTCCGACAGGGAATGAGCAGTTCTTC.

This sequence joins TRBV15 and TRBJ2-2; TRBD1 aligns across 7 bases. Unmatched junction bases numbered 5, after V lost 3 bases and J lost 4 bases. Germline lookup yields CDR1 LNHNV and CDR2 YYDKDF (reference sequence). The CDR3 is 15 amino acids. Here the CDR3 DNA reads TGTGCCACCAGCAGGGGGGACAGACGCACCGGGGAGCTGTTTTTT. This encodes CATSRGDRRTGELFF.

This clone was observed a handful of times. The chain joins TRBV27 to TRBJ1-5, with D hard to call. The V and J ends lost 5 bases and 5 bases respectively, with 10 bases between them. The CDR3 has 13 residues. In germline, CDR1 is MNHEY, CDR2 SMNVEV (reference sequence). CDR3 sequence: CASSTGVYQPQHF. The CDR3 DNA sequence: TGTGCCAGCAGTACCGGGGTTTATCAGCCCCAGCATTTT.

This clone has a single count. Other DNA sequences in the same sample also yield this CDR3. This chain links TRBV6-1 with TRBJ2-1; D perhaps matches TRBD2 (5 bases). The CDR3 is 13 residues long. Trimming took off 9 bases at V and 0 bases at J, with 9 bases between the two ends. Germline V CDR1 and CDR2: MNHNS, SASEGT. The DNA of the CDR3 is TGTGCCAGTTCGGGGAGCTCCTACAATGAGCAGTTCTTC. Protein product: CASSGSSYNEQFF.

The genes are TRBV6-6 and TRBJ2-7; the match to TRBD2 covers 8 bases. J was trimmed by 3 bases and V by 7 bases; bases with no gene match: 8. Germline V gives CDR1 MNHNY, CDR2 SVGAGI (reference sequence). This CDR3 has 14 residues. CDR3 protein: CASILAGGGYEQYF. The CDR3 nucleotides are TGTGCCAGCATTCTAGCGGGTGGCGGCTACGAGCAGTACTTC.

The chain uses TRBV27 and TRBJ1-5; D unresolved. CDR1 is MNHEY, CDR2 SMNVEV, per germline (reference sequence). The V end was cut by 2 bases, the J end by 0 bases, with 11 bases between. The CDR3 sequence is 16 residues long. The DNA for the CDR3 is TGTGCCAGCAGTTTAGACGGAGTTCATAGCAATCAGCCCCAGCATTTT. This encodes CASSLDGVHSNQPQHF.

The CDR3 sequence is CASSLDRTSTDTQYF. The CDR3 DNA follows: TGTGCCAGCAGCTTGGACCGCACTAGCACAGATACGCAGTATTTT. The chain uses TRBV5-8 and TRBJ2-3, with unresolved D. Germline V gives CDR1 SGHTS, CDR2 YDEGEE. The CDR3 loop spans 15 amino acids. V lost 0 bases to trimming and J lost 0 bases, with 8 bases between them.

CDR3 in DNA: TGTGCCAGCAGCTTGGCCCTTCAGTTAACGGGAGGAGGCTACGAGCAGTACTTC. Amino acids: CASSLALQLTGGGYEQYF. This sequence joins TRBV5-6 and TRBJ2-7, with 7 bases lining up with TRBD2. J gave up 3 bases and V 0 bases, and 15 bases lay outside the gene matches. Germline CDR1 and CDR2: SGHDT and YYEEEE. This CDR3 contains 18 residues.

This chain uses TRBV7-2 with TRBJ2-7; possibly TRBD1 for D (5 bases). Germline loops: CDR1 SGHTA, CDR2 FQGNSA. The CDR3 has 15 amino acids. V lost 1 base, J lost 7 bases, and 17 bases lay in between. The chain's CDR3 is CASSLGRGQHREQYF. CDR3 DNA sequence: TGTGCCAGCAGCTTAGGCCGAGGACAACACAGAGAGCAGTACTTC. Looking up the rest from reference TRBV7-2 and TRBJ2-7 gives the full variable domain: GAGVSQSPSNKVTEKGKDVELRCDPISGHTALYWYRQSLGQGLEFLIYFQGNSAPDKSGLPSDRFSAERTGGSVSTLTIQRTQQEDSAVYLCASSLGRGQHREQYFGPGTRLTVT.